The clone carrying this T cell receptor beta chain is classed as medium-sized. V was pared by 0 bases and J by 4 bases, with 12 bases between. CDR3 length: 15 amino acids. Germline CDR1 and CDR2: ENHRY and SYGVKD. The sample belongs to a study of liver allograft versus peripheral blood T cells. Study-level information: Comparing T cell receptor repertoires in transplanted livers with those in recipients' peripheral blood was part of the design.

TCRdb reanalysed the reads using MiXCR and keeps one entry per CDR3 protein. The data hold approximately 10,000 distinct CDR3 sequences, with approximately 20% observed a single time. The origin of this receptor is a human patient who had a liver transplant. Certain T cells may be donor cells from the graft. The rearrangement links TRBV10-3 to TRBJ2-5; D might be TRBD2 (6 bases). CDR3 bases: TGTGCCATCAGTGAGTCGGAGGGATTTGGAGAGACCCAGTACTTC. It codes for CAISESEGFGETQYF.